The TCR beta chain described here comes from a study of blood T cell repertoires in COVID-19. About the study: Donors in the United States, Italy and Spain gave samples during acute or convalescent COVID-19.

Only in-frame clones appear in the TCRdb table, and some are missing; sequencing was by immunoSEQ multiplex PCR. The sample consists of some 190,000 clones, 75% to 85% of them appearing once. The CDR3 extends over 14 amino acids. Trimming pared 5 bases from V and 3 bases from J, leaving 14 bases between. Germline V gene sequence: CDR1 SEHNR, CDR2 FQNEAQ (reference sequence). Sequenced material: peripheral blood. The TCR comes from a man aged 55 to 70 with acute or convalescent COVID-19. This sequence joins TRBV7-9 and TRBJ2-7; D is undetermined. The CDR3 nucleotides read TGTGCCAGCAGCCCCTACATTGGAGACTACGAGCAGTACTTC. Its protein product is CASSPYIGDYEQYF.